This record looks at one T cell receptor (beta chain) sequence and its context. The length of the CDR3 is 18 residues. The V end lost 4 bases, the J end lost 1 base, and 19 bases lay between the germline ends. The germline V gene has CDR1 LGHNA and CDR2 YSLEER. The sample belongs to a study of blood T cells in healthy people across ages. Next came a second PCR, run for about 6 to 12 cycles, which used a sample-barcoded 5' primer along with a J-beta primer mix. MiXCR, run by TCRdb on the 5' RACE reads, gives a single entry per CDR3 protein. The repertoire holds just under 550,000 distinct CDR3 sequences, with more than 20% as singletons. This same sample was also taken into another study, of T cells of mothers and their children.

This receptor was identified in a boy younger than 18 in good health. Sequencing was done on a sample of blood. The chain couples TRBV4-3 to TRBJ2-2; D is possibly TRBD1 (7 bases). The CDR3 DNA sequence: TGCGCCAGCAGCCCCTGGGGTCCCCAGGGGGGGAACACCGGGGAGCTGTTTTTT. This codes for CASSPWGPQGGNTGELFF.